This TCR beta chain was sequenced for a study of control samples from healthy donors and cancer patients. The V end was cut by 0 bases, the J end by 5 bases, with 13 bases between. The CDR3 length is 16 residues. The germline V gene has CDR1 MGHRA and CDR2 YSYEKL. Data came from immunoSEQ multiplex PCR; TCRdb stores just in-frame clones and leaves some out. Of more than 60,000 clones in the sample, around 90% were seen once. The chain carries TRBV4-1 and TRBJ2-2; a weak D match, TRBD1 (6 bases). Sequenced input: PBMCs. This sequence originates from a woman between 45 and 60 years old with colorectal cancer. The CDR3 DNA is TGCGCCAGCAGCCAAGATCGTTCGAGGGGGACCGGGGAGCTGTTTTTT. It yields the protein CASSQDRSRGTGELFF.